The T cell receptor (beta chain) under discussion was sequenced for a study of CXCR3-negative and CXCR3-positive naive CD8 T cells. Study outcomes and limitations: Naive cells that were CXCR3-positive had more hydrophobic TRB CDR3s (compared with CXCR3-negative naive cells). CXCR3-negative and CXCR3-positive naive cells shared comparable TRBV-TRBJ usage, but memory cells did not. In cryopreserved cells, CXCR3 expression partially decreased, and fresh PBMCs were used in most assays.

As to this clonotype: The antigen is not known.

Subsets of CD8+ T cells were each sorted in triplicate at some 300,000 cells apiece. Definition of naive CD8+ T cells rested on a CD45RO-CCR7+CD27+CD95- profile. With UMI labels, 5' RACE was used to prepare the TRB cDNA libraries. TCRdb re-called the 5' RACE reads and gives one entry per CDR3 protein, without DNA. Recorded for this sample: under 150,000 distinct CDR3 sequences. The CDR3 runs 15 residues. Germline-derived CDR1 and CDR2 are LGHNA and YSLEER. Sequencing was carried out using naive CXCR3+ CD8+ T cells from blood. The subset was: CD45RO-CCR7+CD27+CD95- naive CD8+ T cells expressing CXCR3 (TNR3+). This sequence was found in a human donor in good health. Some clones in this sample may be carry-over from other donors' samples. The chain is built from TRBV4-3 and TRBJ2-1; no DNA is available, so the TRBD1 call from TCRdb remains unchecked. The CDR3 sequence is CASSQLSFRVNEQFF.